Listed below are T cell receptor beta chains from one sample, sequenced in a study of CD8+CD57+ T cells in acquired aplastic anemia. TCRdb reanalysed the reads using MiXCR and keeps one entry per CDR3 protein. The data hold about 130,000 distinct CDR3 sequences, with about half observed a single time. Sequenced: sorted CD4+, CD8+, or CD8+CD57+ T cells (not recorded which) from PBMCs. These receptors came from a human donor in good health, serving as a control. CDR3s include the opening cysteine and the closing phenylalanine or tryptophan. A D gene is named only where the DNA matches it firmly. The size field is filled for only some rows; it gives once, few, many or a size class.

TRBJ1-1 | TRBD1 | NA | TRBV2 | CASRGDRVGEAFF | TGTGCCAGCAGAGGGGACAGGGTCGGAGAAGCTTTCTTT
TRBJ2-1 | TRBD1 | many | TRBV12-3/TRBV12-4 | CASSPPETGSSNEQFF | TGTGCCAGCAGTCCACCGGAGACAGGGTCCAGCAATGAGCAGTTCTTC
TRBJ1-2 | TRBD1 | NA | TRBV7-9 | CASTPGQDIGYTF | TGTGCCAGCACCCCGGGACAGGACATTGGCTACACCTTC
TRBJ1-5 | TRBD1 | NA | TRBV2 | CASSSDEQGWQPQHF | TGTGCCAGCAGCTCTGATGAACAGGGGTGGCAGCCCCAGCATTTT
TRBJ1-4 | NA | NA | TRBV4-3 | CASSQDEGRANEKLFF | TGCGCCAGCAGCCAAGATGAGGGGCGTGCTAATGAAAAACTGTTTTTT
TRBJ2-2 | TRBD1 | NA | TRBV10-1 | CASSPGQFNTGELFF | TGCGCCAGCAGTCCGGGACAGTTCAACACCGGGGAGCTGTTTTTT
TRBJ2-7 | TRBD2 | NA | TRBV11-1 | CASSLGLGGAYYEQYF | TGTGCCAGCAGCTTGGGGCTCGGGGGGGCCTACTACGAGCAGTACTTC
TRBJ2-3 | TRBD2 | many | TRBV24-1 | CATGSGGETDTQYF | TGTGCCACCGGAAGCGGGGGAGAAACAGATACGCAGTATTTT
TRBJ1-5 | NA | few | TRBV18 | CASSPRQGNNQPQHF | TGTGCCAGCTCACCACGGCAGGGAAACAATCAGCCCCAGCATTTT
TRBJ2-7 | NA | NA | TRBV10-3 | CAISPGHNYEQYF | TGTGCCATCAGCCCGGGACACAACTACGAGCAGTACTTC
TRBJ1-2 | TRBD1 | NA | TRBV20-1 | CSASPDRAWEDNYGYTF | TGCAGTGCCTCCCCTGACAGGGCATGGGAGGATAACTATGGCTACACCTTC
TRBJ1-5 | NA | many | TRBV20-1 | CSASRPNQPQHF | TGCAGTGCCTCTCGCCCCAATCAGCCCCAGCATTTT
TRBJ2-2 | NA | many | TRBV10-3 | CAITPRVNTGELFF | TGTGCCATCACTCCCAGGGTGAACACCGGGGAGCTGTTTTTT
TRBJ1-5 | TRBD1 | NA | TRBV11-1 | CASSSSTGFLNQPQHF | TGTGCCAGCAGCAGTTCGACAGGGTTCCTCAATCAGCCCCAGCATTTT
TRBJ1-2 | TRBD1 | many | TRBV7-9 | CASSPIESTGGVYGYTF | TGTGCCAGCAGCCCAATTGAATCGACAGGGGGCGTCTATGGCTACACCTTC
TRBJ1-6 | NA | NA | TRBV29-1 | CSVVLQGSPLHF | TGCAGCGTCGTTTTGCAGGGCTCACCCCTCCACTTT
TRBJ1-2 | NA | NA | TRBV7-6 | CASSLALGYGYTF | TGTGCCAGCAGCTTAGCCCTCGGATATGGCTACACCTTC
TRBJ1-2 | NA | NA | TRBV6-5 | CASSYRGYGYTF | TGTGCCAGCAGTTACAGAGGCTATGGCTACACCTTC
TRBJ1-6 | NA | many | TRBV7-2 | CASSLEDGSPLHF | TGTGCCAGCAGCTTAGAGGACGGTTCACCCCTCCACTTT
TRBJ2-2 | TRBD2 | NA | TRBV15 | CATSRERGGGITGELFF | TGTGCCACCAGCAGAGAAAGGGGCGGGGGTATCACCGGGGAGCTGTTTTTT
TRBJ2-7 | NA | once | TRBV6-2/TRBV6-3 | CASSYLSGGTYEQYF | TGTGCCAGCAGTTACTTATCCGGGGGAACCTACGAGCAGTACTTC
TRBJ2-5 | TRBD2 | many | TRBV5-5 | CASSLAGGGFGETQYF | TGTGCCAGCAGCTTGGCGGGCGGGGGTTTTGGGGAGACCCAGTACTTC
TRBJ1-2 | NA | many | TRBV7-9 | CASSLVLKNYGYTF | TGTGCCAGCAGCTTAGTTCTGAAAAACTATGGCTACACCTTC
TRBJ2-1 | TRBD2 | few | TRBV24-1 | CATSDLPSGGASNEQFF | TGTGCCACCAGTGATTTGCCTAGCGGGGGGGCAAGTAATGAGCAGTTCTTC
TRBJ2-7 | NA | NA | TRBV10-1 | CASSERAELTYEQYF | TGCGCCAGCAGTGAGAGGGCAGAACTTACCTACGAGCAGTACTTC
TRBJ1-2 | NA | NA | TRBV9 | CASSPAGDGGYTF | TGTGCCAGCAGCCCTGCCGGCGATGGTGGCTACACCTTC
TRBJ1-5 | NA | many | TRBV19 | CASSIVRNNQPQHF | TGTGCCAGTAGTATAGTACGGAACAATCAGCCCCAGCATTTT
TRBJ1-2 | NA | many | TRBV12-3/TRBV12-4 | CASSLYYGYTF | TGTGCCAGCAGCCTCTACTATGGCTACACCTTC
TRBJ2-7 | NA | NA | TRBV20-1 | CSARQYYEQYF | TGCAGTGCTAGACAGTACTACGAGCAGTACTTC
TRBJ1-5 | NA | NA | TRBV15 | CATNRGNQPQHF | TGTGCCACAAACAGGGGCAATCAGCCCCAGCATTTT
TRBJ1-1 | NA | medium-sized | TRBV29-1 | CSVDEGANTEAFF | TGCAGCGTGGACGAGGGAGCGAACACTGAAGCTTTCTTT
TRBJ1-3 | NA | medium-sized | TRBV9 | CASSSLPEASSGNTIYF | TGTGCCAGCAGCTCGTTACCGGAAGCGAGCTCTGGAAACACCATATATTTT
TRBJ1-5 | NA | NA | TRBV7-6 | CASSKKQAQHF | TGTGCCAGCTCAAAAAAGCAGGCCCAGCATTTT
TRBJ1-6 | TRBD1 | NA | TRBV16 | CTSSLQGAQGSPLHF | TGTACCAGCAGCCTACAGGGGGCGCAGGGGTCACCCCTCCACTTT
TRBJ2-2 | NA | NA | TRBV2 | CASMTNTDGTGELFF | TGTGCCAGCATGACAAACACTGACGGTACCGGGGAGCTGTTTTTT
TRBJ1-3 | NA | NA | TRBV25-1 | CASSATLGAEGAGNTIYF | TGTGCCAGCAGTGCAACATTAGGTGCGGAGGGGGCTGGAAACACCATATATTTT
TRBJ1-1 | NA | many | TRBV10-3 | CATRSSGIQSVAEAFF | TGTGCCACCAGATCGTCAGGGATTCAGAGTGTGGCTGAAGCTTTCTTT
TRBJ2-1 | NA | NA | TRBV5-1 | CASSLVRADNEQFF | TGCGCCAGCAGCTTGGTAAGGGCGGACAATGAGCAGTTCTTC
TRBJ1-5 | NA | many | TRBV7-9 | CASSWTDQPQHF | TGTGCCAGCAGCTGGACAGATCAGCCCCAGCATTTT
TRBJ2-1 | NA | NA | TRBV10-2 | CASSEPWGEQFF | TGCGCCAGCAGTGAGCCATGGGGTGAGCAGTTCTTC
TRBJ2-1 | NA | NA | TRBV11-2 | CASTSYGGQKSEQFF | TGTGCCAGCACTTCTTATGGGGGTCAAAAAAGTGAGCAGTTCTTC
TRBJ1-2 | NA | once | TRBV29-1 | CSVRTGGMYGYTF | TGCAGCGTTCGGACCGGGGGGATGTATGGCTACACCTTC
TRBJ2-7 | TRBD2 | NA | TRBV11-2 | CASSLGSRRGTSGTYEQYF | TGTGCCAGCAGCTTAGGGTCTCGGCGAGGGACTAGCGGTACCTACGAGCAGTACTTC
TRBJ2-1 | TRBD1 | many | TRBV18 | CASTDRRNNEQFF | TGTGCCAGCACGGACAGGCGAAACAATGAGCAGTTCTTC
TRBJ2-7 | NA | NA | TRBV19 | CASSIGLGVSYEQYF | TGTGCCAGTAGTATAGGGCTAGGGGTATCCTACGAGCAGTACTTC
TRBJ1-6 | NA | many | TRBV4-3 | CASSQESGSSYNSPLHF | TGCGCCAGCAGCCAAGAGTCGGGGAGCTCCTATAATTCACCCCTCCACTTT
TRBJ2-3 | NA | many | TRBV7-2 | CASSLGSGGTDTQYF | TGTGCCAGCAGCTTAGGTTCAGGGGGCACAGATACGCAGTATTTT